This entry lists 26 T cell receptor beta chains sequenced from one sample in a study of patients and donors after allogeneic stem cell transplantation. TCRdb re-called the RT-PCR reads with MiXCR, one entry per CDR3 protein. The profile shows about a million distinct CDR3 sequences, 15% to 20% of them singletons. Sequencing was performed on blood, either unsorted or a sorted T cell fraction (not recorded which). The source of these receptors is a human donor who was either an allogeneic HSCT recipient or a stem cell or donor lymphocyte infusion donor (not recorded which). It is not recorded whose cells these are; they may come from a transplant donor.

The gene calls are TRBV27 and TRBJ1-2; weak D call: TRBD1 (5 bases). The CDR3 contains 15 residues. Trimming took 5 bases from V and 3 from J, leaving 16 bases between them. CDR1 is MNHEY and CDR2 is SMNVEV in the germline V gene (reference sequence). CDR3 DNA sequence: TGTGCCAGCAGTCCCCGTACGGGGCTCGACTATGGCTACACCTTC. Protein sequence: CASSPRTGLDYGYTF.

This chain links TRBV11-1 with TRBJ2-1; the match to TRBD2 covers 14 bases. The length of the CDR3 is 19 residues. J was trimmed by 2 bases and V by 5 bases; bases with no gene match: 11. In germline, CDR1 is SGHAT, CDR2 FQDESV (reference sequence). As DNA, the CDR3 is TGTGCCAGCAGCCATTTCGGGACTAGCGGGAGAGTAACCTACAATGAGCAGTTCTTC. Encoded protein: CASSHFGTSGRVTYNEQFF. Complete variable domain (other parts from reference TRBV11-1 and TRBJ2-1): EAEVAQSPRYKITEKSQAVAFWCDPISGHATLYWYRQILGQGPELLVQFQDESVVDDSQLPKDRFSAERLKGVDSTLKIQPAELGDSAMYLCASSHFGTSGRVTYNEQFFGPGTRLTVL.

This clonotype has only a few counts. The CDR3 spells CASRGQGVLSYEQYF. CDR3 in DNA: TGTGCCAGCAGAGGACAGGGGGTCCTCTCCTACGAGCAGTACTTC. V and J are TRBV6-1 and TRBJ2-7; TRBD1 aligns across 10 bases. Trimming cost V 6 bases and J 0 bases; bases outside gene matches: 5. Germline V gene sequence: CDR1 MNHNS, CDR2 SASEGT. This CDR3 is built from 15 residues.

This clonotype was seen more than once but under ten times. The chain carries TRBV20-1 and TRBJ1-6; D gene ambiguous. CDR3 length: 18 amino acids. Germline V gene lookup returns CDR1 DFQATT and CDR2 SNEGSKA (reference sequence). Trimming removed 2 bases at V and 0 bases at J, with 17 bases between. The CDR3 is CSARWGGQPSSYNSPLHF. The CDR3 bases are TGCAGTGCTAGATGGGGAGGGCAACCGAGCTCCTATAATTCACCCCTCCACTTT.

The chain has TRBV6-5 and TRBJ2-7; tentatively, D is TRBD2 (6 bases). The CDR3 length is 14 residues. Trimming cost V 2 bases and J 2 bases, with 10 bases left between them. Per the germline V gene, CDR1 is MNHEY and CDR2 is SVGAGI. The CDR3 region has the DNA TGTGCCAGCAGTTACGGCGGGGCTACCTACGAGCAGTACTTC. Protein product: CASSYGGATYEQYF.

This clonotype was counted ten times or more. The V and J genes are TRBV6-5 and TRBJ2-1, with TRBD2 matching over 13 bases. The CDR3 sequence is 17 residues long. Germline CDR1 is MNHEY and CDR2 is SVGAGI. V shed 4 bases, J shed 2 bases, and the junction held 5 bases outside the gene matches. CDR3 sequence reads: CASSSTGLAGAYNEQFF. As DNA, the CDR3 is TGTGCCAGCAGTTCGACCGGACTAGCGGGGGCCTACAATGAGCAGTTCTTC.

This clonotype was seen more than once but under ten times. V gene TRBV7-2 combines with J gene TRBJ2-3; D might be TRBD2 (5 bases). The CDR3 runs to 15 residues. Germline CDR1 is SGHTA and CDR2 is FQGNSA. Trimming stripped 4 bases from V and 0 bases from J, with 11 bases between. CDR3 in DNA: TGTGCCAGCAGCTCCGACTATGCTAGCACAGATACGCAGTATTTT. It encodes CASSSDYASTDTQYF.

The J gene is TRBJ2-1, the V gene TRBV7-3; tentatively, D is TRBD1 or TRBD2 (5 bases each). Looked up from germline, CDR1 is SGHTA and CDR2 is FQGTGA. The CDR3 loop spans 16 amino acids. With 5 bases removed from V and 8 bases from J, the gap between germline ends came to 22 bases. For the CDR3, the DNA is TGTGCCAGCAGCCCAGGGTCGGGGACGGAGGACCATGAGCAGTTCTTC. This sequence encodes CASSPGSGTEDHEQFF.

V gene TRBV7-2 combines with J gene TRBJ1-5, with D possibly being TRBD1 (5 bases). Germline CDR1 reads SGHTA; CDR2 reads FQGNSA. The CDR3 length is 13 residues. V was trimmed by 5 bases and J by 7 bases, leaving 12 bases between them. As DNA, the CDR3 is TGTGCCAGCAGCCCCAGGGTAGGGCAGCCCCAGCATTTT. Its translation is CASSPRVGQPQHF.

A few counts support this clonotype. The rearrangement uses TRBV12-3 or TRBV12-4 and TRBJ2-3; 13 nucleotides agree with TRBD2. The CDR3 is 16 amino acids. V dropped 3 bases and J dropped 2; count of bases not matched to a gene: 2. CDR3 DNA: TGTGCCAGCAGTTTTGGACTAGCGGGAGCCACAGATACGCAGTATTTT. Translated, it gives CASSFGLAGATDTQYF.

In this sample, this clonotype turned up many times. One end of the junction does not line up with germline, which may come from a read error. The chain has TRBV6-5 and TRBJ2-7; TRBD1 aligns across 9 bases. Germline CDR1 and CDR2: MNHEY and SVGAGI. CDR3 size: 15 residues. CDR3 bases: TGTGCCAGCAGCTACTCCGGGACAGGGAGCTACGAGCAGTACTTC. Residues: CASSYSGTGSYEQYF.

This clonotype has only a few counts. V and J are TRBV18 and TRBJ1-2; perhaps TRBD1 as D (6 bases). V was trimmed by 3 bases and J by 3 bases, leaving 11 bases between them. Germline loops: CDR1 KGHSH, CDR2 LQKENI. There are 14 residues in the CDR3. The CDR3 coding sequence is TGTGCCAGCTCACCGAACAACAGGGACTATGGCTACACCTTC. Translation: CASSPNNRDYGYTF.

The chain couples TRBV7-2 to TRBJ2-5; D remains unclear. The CDR3 length is 16 residues. The V end lost 5 bases, the J end lost 7 bases, and 23 bases lay between the germline ends. Germline assignment: CDR1 SGHTA and CDR2 FQGNSA. CDR3 nucleotide sequence: TGTGCCAGCAGCGCCAACCGGGCCCACCTCTATGGGACCCAGTACTTC. This codes for CASSANRAHLYGTQYF.

The V and J genes are TRBV19 and TRBJ1-1; D may be TRBD1 (5 bases). Per germline, CDR1 LNHDA and CDR2 SQIVND (reference sequence). With 6 bases removed from V and 6 bases from J, the gap between germline ends came to 14 bases. The length of the CDR3 is 13 residues. CDR3 region: CASSPGLQAEAFF. The CDR3, as DNA: TGTGCCAGTAGCCCGGGGCTTCAGGCTGAAGCTTTCTTT.

This clonotype showed up just a few times. The genes are TRBV20-1 and TRBJ1-1; D is possibly TRBD1 (6 bases). Germline V lookup: CDR1 DFQATT, CDR2 SNEGSKA (reference sequence). Deletions cut 4 bases from V and 5 bases from J, with 23 bases between. The CDR3 runs to 16 residues. The CDR3 loop reads CSAILSTLQGRTEAFF. CDR3 coding DNA: TGCAGTGCTATATTAAGCACTCTACAGGGTAGAACTGAAGCTTTCTTT.

The chain combines TRBV4-3 with TRBJ2-5; D may be TRBD1 or TRBD2 (5 bases each). The CDR3 runs to 14 residues. V dropped 1 base and J dropped 5 bases, with 11 bases sitting between them. The V gene's germline CDR1 is LGHNA and CDR2 YSLEER. The CDR3, as DNA: TGCGCCAGCAGCCAAGGGTCCTGGGGGGAGACCCAGTACTTC. Translating gives CASSQGSWGETQYF.

In DNA form, the CDR3 reads TGTGCCAGCAGCGTTTCGGGGGGCGGCGGGGTCACGAACACCGGGGAGCTGTTTTTT. Translation: CASSVSGGGGVTNTGELFF. This rearrangement joins TRBV9 to TRBJ2-2; TRBD2 is a possible D gene (7 bases). The germline V gene encodes CDR1 SGDLS and CDR2 YYNGEE. Trimming removed 2 bases from V and 0 bases from J, with 20 bases in between. The CDR3 extends over 19 amino acids.

This sequence joins TRBV7-2 and TRBJ1-1, with D possibly TRBD1 on 5 matching bases. The V end was cut by 6 bases, the J end by 0 bases, with 11 bases between. The CDR3 is 14 residues long. The germline V gene encodes CDR1 SGHTA and CDR2 FQGNSA. In nucleotides, the CDR3 is TGTGCCAGCAGGGCGACAGCCTTGAACACTGAAGCTTTCTTT. Translating it yields CASRATALNTEAFF.

This clonotype has a handful of counts. The genes are TRBV5-1 and TRBJ1-1; tentative D call: TRBD1 (6 bases). Looked up from germline, CDR1 is SGHRS and CDR2 is YFSETQ. The V and J ends lost 2 bases and 1 base respectively, with 15 bases between them. The CDR3 loop spans 16 amino acids. The CDR3 DNA follows: TGCGCCAGCAGCTTCGGAGCCGGGACACCGAACACTGAAGCTTTCTTT. It is translated as CASSFGAGTPNTEAFF.

This clonotype was detected ten times or more. The chain is built from TRBV12-3 or TRBV12-4 and TRBJ2-7; D remains unclear. V lost 5 bases to trimming and J lost 4 bases, with 9 bases between them. This CDR3 is built from 12 residues. The CDR3 is CASSNRAYEQYF. The CDR3 DNA sequence: TGTGCCAGCAGTAATCGGGCTTACGAGCAGTACTTC.

CDR3 amino acids: CASSLSVDSSYEQYF. The CDR3, as DNA: TGTGCCAGCAGTTTATCGGTAGATTCCTCCTACGAGCAGTACTTC. The chain combines TRBV27 with TRBJ2-7; D not resolved. The V end lost 0 bases, the J end lost 0 bases, and 9 bases lay between the germline ends. Germline values: CDR1 MNHEY, CDR2 SMNVEV (reference sequence). CDR3 length equals 15 residues.

This chain joins TRBV6-1 and TRBJ1-5; a weak D match, TRBD1 (5 bases). The length of the CDR3 is 14 residues. Trimming pared 5 bases from V and 3 bases from J, leaving 11 bases between. Germline loops: CDR1 MNHNS, CDR2 SASEGT. Written as DNA, the CDR3 is TGTGCCAGCAGTCCCGGGGGGAACAATCAGCCCCAGCATTTT. Translating it yields CASSPGGNNQPQHF.

This clonotype was seen repeatedly, ten times or more. The chain is built from TRBV2 and TRBJ2-1, with 7 bases that match TRBD1. The ends lost 2 bases at V and 5 bases at J; junction bases unmatched: 6. Germline loops: CDR1 SNHLY, CDR2 FYNNEI. The CDR3 runs 15 residues. CDR3 sequence reads: CASSETGTENNEQFF. The DNA of the CDR3 is TGTGCCAGCAGTGAAACCGGGACAGAGAACAATGAGCAGTTCTTC.

This clonotype was seen only a few times. The rearrangement links TRBV27 to TRBJ1-1, with D possibly matching TRBD1 (5 bases). V lost 8 bases and J 6 bases, leaving 13 bases between the germline ends. The CDR3 sequence is 12 residues long. From germline, CDR1 is MNHEY and CDR2 SMNVEV (reference sequence). CDR3 sequence (DNA): TGTGCCAGCTCCCATGGGACGGCTGAAGCTTTCTTT. This sequence encodes CASSHGTAEAFF.

In its sample, this clonotype was seen a few times. The chain employs TRBV4-3 and TRBJ2-4; D is unresolved. V lost 0 bases and J 0 bases, leaving 9 bases between the germline ends. The germline V gene has CDR1 LGHNA and CDR2 YSLEER. The CDR3 totals 16 residues. CDR3 loop: CASSQDRVLAKNIQYF. The CDR3 DNA reads as TGCGCCAGCAGCCAAGACAGAGTGCTAGCCAAAAACATTCAGTACTTC.

CDR3 in DNA: TGTGCCACCAGTCCTATTGGGCGGAGACCGGGGAACTATGGCTACACCTTC. Its translation: CATSPIGRRPGNYGYTF. The chain links TRBV15 to TRBJ1-2; D remains unclear. Germline V gene sequence: CDR1 LNHNV, CDR2 YYDKDF (reference sequence). CDR3 length: 17 residues. V shed 6 bases and J shed 2 bases, with 22 bases lying between them. Together with reference TRBV15 and TRBJ1-2, the CDR3 gives the full variable domain: DAMVIQNPRYQVTQFGKPVTLSCSQTLNHNVMYWYQQKSSQAPKLLFHYYDKDFNNEADTPDNFQSRRPNTSFCFLDIRSPGLGDTAMYLCATSPIGRRPGNYGYTFGSGTRLTVV.